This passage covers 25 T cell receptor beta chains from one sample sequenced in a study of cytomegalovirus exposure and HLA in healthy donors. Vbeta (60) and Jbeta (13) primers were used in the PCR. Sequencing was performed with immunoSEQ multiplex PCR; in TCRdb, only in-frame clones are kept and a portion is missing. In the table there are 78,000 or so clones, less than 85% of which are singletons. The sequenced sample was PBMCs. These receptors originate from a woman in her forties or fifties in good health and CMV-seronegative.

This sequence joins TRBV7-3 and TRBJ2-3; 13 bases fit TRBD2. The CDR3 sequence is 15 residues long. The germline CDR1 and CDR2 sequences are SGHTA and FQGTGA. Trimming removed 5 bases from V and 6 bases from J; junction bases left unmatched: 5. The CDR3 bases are TGTGCCAGCAGCCGGACTAGCGGGGGTCTCGATACGCAGTATTTT. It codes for CASSRTSGGLDTQYF. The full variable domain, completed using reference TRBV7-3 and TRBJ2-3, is GAGVSQTPSNKVTEKGKYVELRCDPISGHTALYWYRQSLGQGPEFLIYFQGTGAADDSGLPNDRFFAVRPEGSVSTLKIQRTERGDSAVYLCASSRTSGGLDTQYFGPGTRLTVL.

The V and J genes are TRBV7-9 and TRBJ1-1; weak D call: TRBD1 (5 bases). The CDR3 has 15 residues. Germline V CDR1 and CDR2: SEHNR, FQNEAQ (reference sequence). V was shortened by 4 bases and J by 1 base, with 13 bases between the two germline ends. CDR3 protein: CASSSGQGQNTEAFF. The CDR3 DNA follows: TGTGCCAGCAGCTCAGGTCAGGGCCAGAACACTGAAGCTTTCTTT.

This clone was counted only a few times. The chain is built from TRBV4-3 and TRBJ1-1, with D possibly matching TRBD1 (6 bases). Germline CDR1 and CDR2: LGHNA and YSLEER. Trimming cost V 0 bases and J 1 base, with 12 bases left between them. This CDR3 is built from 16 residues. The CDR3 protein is CASSQEIAGENTEAFF. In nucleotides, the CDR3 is TGCGCCAGCAGCCAAGAAATAGCAGGGGAGAACACTGAAGCTTTCTTT.

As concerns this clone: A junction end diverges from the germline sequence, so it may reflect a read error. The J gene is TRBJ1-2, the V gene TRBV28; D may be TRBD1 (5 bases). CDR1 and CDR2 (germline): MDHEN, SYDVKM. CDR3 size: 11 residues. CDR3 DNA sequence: TGTGCCTGCAGGGAGTACTATGGCTACACCTTC. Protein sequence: CACREYYGYTF.

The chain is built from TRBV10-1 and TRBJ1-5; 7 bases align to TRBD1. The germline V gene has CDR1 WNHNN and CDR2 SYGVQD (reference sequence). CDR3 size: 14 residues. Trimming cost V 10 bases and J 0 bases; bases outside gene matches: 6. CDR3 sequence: CANWDSYSNQPQHF. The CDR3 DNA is TGCGCCAACTGGGACAGCTATAGCAATCAGCCCCAGCATTTT.

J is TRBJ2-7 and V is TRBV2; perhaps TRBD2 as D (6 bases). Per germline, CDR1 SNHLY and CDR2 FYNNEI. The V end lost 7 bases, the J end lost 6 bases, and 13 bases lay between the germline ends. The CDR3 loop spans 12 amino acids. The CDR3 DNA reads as TGTGCCAGCACGAGGGAGGCGGGCGAGCAGTACTTC. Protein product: CASTREAGEQYF.

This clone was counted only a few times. The CDR3 region has the DNA TGTGCCAGCAGCGTCGGGCAGGGCCTCTTCTATAATTCACCCCTCCACTTT. Translated: CASSVGQGLFYNSPLHF. The genes are TRBV7-9 and TRBJ1-6, with D possibly matching TRBD1 (5 bases). The CDR3 has 17 amino acids. The V end was cut by 5 bases, the J end by 3 bases, with 17 bases between. Looked up from germline, CDR1 is SEHNR and CDR2 is FQNEAQ (reference sequence). Drawing the rest from reference TRBV7-9 and TRBJ1-6, the complete variable domain is DTGVSQNPRHKITKRGQNVTFRCDPISEHNRLYWYRQTLGQGPEFLTYFQNEAQLEKSRLLSDRFSAERPKGSFSTLEIQRTEQGDSAMYLCASSVGQGLFYNSPLHFGNGTRLTVT.

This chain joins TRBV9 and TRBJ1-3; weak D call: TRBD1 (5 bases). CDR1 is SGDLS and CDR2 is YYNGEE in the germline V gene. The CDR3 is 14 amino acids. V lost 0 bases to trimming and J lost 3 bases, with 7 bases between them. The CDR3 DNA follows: TGTGCCAGCAGCGTAGTGGGGGGTGGAAACACCATATATTTT. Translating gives CASSVVGGGNTIYF. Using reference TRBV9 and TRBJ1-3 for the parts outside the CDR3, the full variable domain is DSGVTQTPKHLITATGQRVTLRCSPRSGDLSVYWYQQSLDQGLQFLIQYYNGEERAKGNILERFSAQQFPDLHSELNLSSLELGDSALYFCASSVVGGGNTIYFGEGSWLTVV.

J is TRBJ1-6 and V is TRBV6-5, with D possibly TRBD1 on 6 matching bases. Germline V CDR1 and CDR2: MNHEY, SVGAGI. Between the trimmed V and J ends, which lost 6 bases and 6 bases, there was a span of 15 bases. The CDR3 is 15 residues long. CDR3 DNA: TGTGCCAGCAGAGAACAGGGTGAGGTTAATTCACCCCTCCACTTT. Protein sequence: CASREQGEVNSPLHF.

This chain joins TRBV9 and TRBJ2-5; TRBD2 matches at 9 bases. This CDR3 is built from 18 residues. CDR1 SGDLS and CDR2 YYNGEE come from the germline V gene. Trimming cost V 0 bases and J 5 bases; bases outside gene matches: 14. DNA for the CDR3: TGTGCCAGCAGCGTAGGGGAGGAAGGCGGGAGGGCCCGGGAGACCCAGTACTTC. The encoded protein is CASSVGEEGGRARETQYF.

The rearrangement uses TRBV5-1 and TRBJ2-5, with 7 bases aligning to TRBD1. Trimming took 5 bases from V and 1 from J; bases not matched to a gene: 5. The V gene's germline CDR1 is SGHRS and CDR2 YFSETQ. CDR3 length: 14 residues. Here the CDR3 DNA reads TGCGCCAGCAGGAAGGGGACAGTCCAAGAGACCCAGTACTTC. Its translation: CASRKGTVQETQYF.

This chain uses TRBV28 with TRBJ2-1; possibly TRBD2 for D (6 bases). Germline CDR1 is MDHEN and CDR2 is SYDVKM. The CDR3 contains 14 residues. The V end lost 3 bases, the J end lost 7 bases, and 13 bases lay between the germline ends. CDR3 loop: CASSFLGGPNEQFF. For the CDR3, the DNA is TGTGCCAGCAGTTTTTTGGGAGGCCCGAATGAGCAGTTCTTC.

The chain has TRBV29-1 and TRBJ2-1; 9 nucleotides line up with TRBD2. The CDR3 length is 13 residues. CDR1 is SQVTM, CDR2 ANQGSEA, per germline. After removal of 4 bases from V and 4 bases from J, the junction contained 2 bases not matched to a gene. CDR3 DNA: TGCAGCGTTGGGCGGGGGGGGTACAATGAGCAGTTCTTC. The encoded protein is CSVGRGGYNEQFF.

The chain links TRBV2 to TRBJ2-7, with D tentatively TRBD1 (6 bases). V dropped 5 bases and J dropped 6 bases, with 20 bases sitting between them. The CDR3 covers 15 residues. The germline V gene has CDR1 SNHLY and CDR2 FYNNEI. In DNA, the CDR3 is TGTGCCAGCAGTCAACAGGGTAGCGCTGGAGGCGAGCAGTACTTC. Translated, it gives CASSQQGSAGGEQYF. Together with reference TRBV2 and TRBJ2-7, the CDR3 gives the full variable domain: EPEVTQTPSHQVTQMGQEVILRCVPISNHLYFYWYRQILGQKVEFLVSFYNNEISEKSEIFDDQFSVERPDGSNFTLKIRSTKLEDSAMYFCASSQQGSAGGEQYFGPGTRLTVT.

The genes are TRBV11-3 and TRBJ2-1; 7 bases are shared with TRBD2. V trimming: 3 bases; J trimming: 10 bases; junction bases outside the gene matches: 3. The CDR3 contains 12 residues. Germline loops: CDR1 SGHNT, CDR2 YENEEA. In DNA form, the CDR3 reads TGTGCCAGCAGCTTTGGCGGGAGCGAGCAGTTCTTC. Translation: CASSFGGSEQFF.

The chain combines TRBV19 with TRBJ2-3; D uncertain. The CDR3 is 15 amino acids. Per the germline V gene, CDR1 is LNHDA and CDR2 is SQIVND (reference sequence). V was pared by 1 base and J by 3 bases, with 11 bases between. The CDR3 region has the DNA TGTGCCAGTAGTATAGGAGGCTTCGTGACAGATACGCAGTATTTT. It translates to CASSIGGFVTDTQYF.

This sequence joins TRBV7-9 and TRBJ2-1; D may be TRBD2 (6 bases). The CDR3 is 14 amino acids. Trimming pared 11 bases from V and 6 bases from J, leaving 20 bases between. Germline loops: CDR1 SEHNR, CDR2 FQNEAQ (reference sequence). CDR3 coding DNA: TGTGCCGTAATCCGCGGGGAGTGGGCCAATGAGCAGTTCTTC. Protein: CAVIRGEWANEQFF.

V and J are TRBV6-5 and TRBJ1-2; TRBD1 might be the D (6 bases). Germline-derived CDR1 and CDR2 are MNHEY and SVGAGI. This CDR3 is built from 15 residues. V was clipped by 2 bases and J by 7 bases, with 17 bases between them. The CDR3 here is CASSYQVTGSGGYTF. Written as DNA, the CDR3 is TGTGCCAGCAGTTACCAAGTGACAGGTTCCGGTGGCTACACCTTC.

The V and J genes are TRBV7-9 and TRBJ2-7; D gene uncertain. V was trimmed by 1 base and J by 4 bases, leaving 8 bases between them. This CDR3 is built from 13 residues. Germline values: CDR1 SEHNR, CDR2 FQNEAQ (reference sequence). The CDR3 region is CASSLDPGYEQYV. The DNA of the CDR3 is TGTGCCAGCAGCTTAGATCCAGGTTACGAGCAGTACGTC.

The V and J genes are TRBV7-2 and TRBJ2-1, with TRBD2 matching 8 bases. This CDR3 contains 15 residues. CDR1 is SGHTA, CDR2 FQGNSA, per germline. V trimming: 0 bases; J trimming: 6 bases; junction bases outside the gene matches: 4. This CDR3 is CASSLAAGGFNEQFF. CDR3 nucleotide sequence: TGTGCCAGCAGCTTAGCGGCGGGGGGTTTCAATGAGCAGTTCTTC.

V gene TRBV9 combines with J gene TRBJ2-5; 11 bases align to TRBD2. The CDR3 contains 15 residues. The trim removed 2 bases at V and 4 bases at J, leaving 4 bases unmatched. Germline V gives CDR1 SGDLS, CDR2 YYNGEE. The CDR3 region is CASSVATSGAETQYF. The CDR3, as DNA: TGTGCCAGCAGCGTGGCGACTAGCGGGGCAGAGACCCAGTACTTC.

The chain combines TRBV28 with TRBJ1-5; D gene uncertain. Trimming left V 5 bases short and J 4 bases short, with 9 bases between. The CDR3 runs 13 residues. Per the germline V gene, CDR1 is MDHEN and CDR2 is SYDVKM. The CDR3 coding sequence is TGTGCCAGCAGTCCCCTCGGGAATCAGCCCCAGCATTTT. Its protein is CASSPLGNQPQHF.

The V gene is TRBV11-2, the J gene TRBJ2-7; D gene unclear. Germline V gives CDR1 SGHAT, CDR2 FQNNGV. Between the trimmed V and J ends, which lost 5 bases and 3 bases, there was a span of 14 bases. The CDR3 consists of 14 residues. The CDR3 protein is CASSVQATGYEQYF. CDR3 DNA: TGTGCCAGCAGCGTGCAGGCTACCGGCTACGAGCAGTACTTC.

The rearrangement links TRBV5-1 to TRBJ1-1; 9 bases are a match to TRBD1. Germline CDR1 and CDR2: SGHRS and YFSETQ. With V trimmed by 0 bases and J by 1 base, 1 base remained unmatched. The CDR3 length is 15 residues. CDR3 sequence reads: CASSLAGQGNTEAFF. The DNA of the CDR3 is TGCGCCAGCAGCTTGGCGGGACAGGGGAACACTGAAGCTTTCTTT.

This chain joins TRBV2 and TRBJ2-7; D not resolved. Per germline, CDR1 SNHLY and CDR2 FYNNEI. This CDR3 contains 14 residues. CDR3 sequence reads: CATAAASSVREQYV. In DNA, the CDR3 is TGTGCGACGGCGGCGGCTAGTTCTGTTAGGGAGCAGTACGTC.